A single sample is the source of the 5 T cell receptor beta chains below, sequenced in a study of T cell responses to AZD1222 COVID-19 vaccine. The protocol was immunoSEQ multiplex PCR, while the TCRdb copy is restricted to in-frame clones and leaves out a portion. Among about 100,000 clones listed, roughly 90% were seen once. The sequencing used peripheral blood, collected on day 0 of AZD1222 vaccination. These receptors were obtained from an adult in good health.

CDR3 nucleotide sequence: TGCGCCAGCAGTGAGCTAGACAGCAATCAGCCCCAGCATTTT. As protein: CASSELDSNQPQHF. The rearrangement links TRBV10-2 to TRBJ1-5; unclear D gene. CDR1 is WSHSY and CDR2 is SAAADI in the germline V gene. This CDR3 is built from 14 residues. V dropped 2 bases and J dropped 1 base, with 6 bases sitting between them.

CDR3 in amino acids: CASSRGGVGAFF. CDR3 in DNA: TGTGCCAGCAGTAGGGGAGGGGTTGGAGCTTTCTTT. The V gene is TRBV28, the J gene TRBJ1-1; possibly TRBD1 for D (5 bases). Germline V lookup: CDR1 MDHEN, CDR2 SYDVKM. The CDR3 totals 12 residues. The V end lost 5 bases, the J end lost 10 bases, and 14 bases lay between the germline ends.

The genes are TRBV19 and TRBJ2-3; D might be TRBD1 or TRBD2, each matching 5 bases. The germline gives CDR1 LNHDA, CDR2 SQIVND (reference sequence). V was pared by 2 bases and J by 3 bases, with 9 bases between. This CDR3 has 14 amino acids. CDR3 sequence (DNA): TGTGCCAGTAGTATAACAGGAGGAACAGATACGCAGTATTTT. Residues: CASSITGGTDTQYF.

The chain links TRBV2 to TRBJ1-1; 7 positions agree with TRBD1. The germline V gene has CDR1 SNHLY and CDR2 FYNNEI. CDR3 size: 11 residues. Trimming took 9 bases from V and 4 from J; bases not matched to a gene: 2. CDR3 in DNA: TGTGCCAGACAGGGGCCCACTGAAGCTTTCTTT. This codes for CARQGPTEAFF.

V and J are TRBV27 and TRBJ1-6, with a weak D call TRBD1 (6 bases). From germline, CDR1 is MNHEY and CDR2 SMNVEV (reference sequence). CDR3 size: 15 residues. The V end lost 8 bases, the J end lost 0 bases, and 11 bases lay between the germline ends. The CDR3 is CASGTDSSYNSPLHF. For the CDR3, the DNA is TGTGCCAGCGGGACGGACAGCTCCTATAATTCACCCCTCCACTTT.